A selection of T cell receptor beta chains follows, all from one sample in a study of T cell repertoires in cytomegalovirus infection. Their antigen targets remain unknown. TCRdb fed the reads into MiXCR, producing one record per CDR3 protein. The top ten clones hold roughly 12% of a sample with some 940,000 distinct CDR3 sequences, 25% to 40% of them seen once. The specimen comprised cultured CD8+ T cells from PBMCs, sampled from culture after CMV antigen stimulation. The receptors come from a human donor in good health (CMV status not recorded). Some clones in this sample may be carry-over from other donors' samples. Each CDR3 is given with its conserved first and last residue. Each record gives: J gene, V gene, CDR3 protein.

J: TRBJ2-2; V: TRBV14; CDR3: CASSRDSSNTGELFF
J: TRBJ1-5; V: TRBV19; CDR3: CASSTWGILSNQPQHF
J: TRBJ1-2; V: TRBV15; CDR3: CATSRDPLTANYGYTF
J: TRBJ1-5; V: TRBV7-9; CDR3: CASSIWTGLRGPGKPQHF
J: TRBJ1-4; V: TRBV6-6; CDR3: CASSYSETWNEKLFF
J: TRBJ2-6; V: TRBV7-3; CDR3: CASSLWGMDSGANVLTF
J: TRBJ2-1; V: TRBV5-1; CDR3: CASRPGQGAYNEQFF
J: TRBJ2-7; V: TRBV6-2/TRBV6-3; CDR3: CASSYTYEQYF
J: TRBJ2-1; V: TRBV6-5; CDR3: CASSYSNVAPYNEQFF
J: TRBJ2-1; V: TRBV5-6; CDR3: CASSKGTGEVSYNEQFF
J: TRBJ2-5; V: TRBV2; CDR3: CASKRASGGTTGETQYF
J: TRBJ1-1; V: TRBV19; CDR3: CASSIAPGRGLSEAFF
J: TRBJ2-7; V: TRBV4-1; CDR3: CASSQVESPYDEQYF
J: TRBJ2-2; V: TRBV7-6; CDR3: CASSSQGGGNTGELFF
J: TRBJ1-6; V: TRBV7-6; CDR3: CASSSQQGSSYNSPLHF
J: TRBJ2-2; V: TRBV12-3/TRBV12-4; CDR3: CASISAGELFF
J: TRBJ2-7; V: TRBV27; CDR3: CASSYRGATYEQYF
J: TRBJ2-7; V: TRBV11-2; CDR3: CAAGGYEQYF
J: TRBJ2-7; V: TRBV27; CDR3: CASGTGGKSYEQYF
J: TRBJ1-1; V: TRBV28; CDR3: CASRFPGQTNTEAFF
J: TRBJ2-1; V: TRBV7-8; CDR3: CASSTLLAGVEQFF
J: TRBJ2-5; V: TRBV29-1; CDR3: CSVEDGSGLGLTETQYF
J: TRBJ1-6; V: TRBV27; CDR3: CASSTDRGNSPLHF
J: TRBJ2-7; V: TRBV6-1; CDR3: CASSEVHFYEQYF
J: TRBJ1-5; V: TRBV6-6; CDR3: CASSPYINQPQHF
J: TRBJ1-1; V: TRBV2; CDR3: CASTESFYTGSGTEAFF
J: TRBJ1-5; V: TRBV28; CDR3: CASSSTGGLGQPQHF
J: TRBJ1-5; V: TRBV9; CDR3: CASSQRDGNQPQHF
J: TRBJ1-2; V: TRBV10-3; CDR3: CAISITGSNYGYTF